The sample holds a few counts of the clone carrying this T cell receptor (beta chain). This entry belongs to a study of blood T cell repertoires in COVID-19. Assay: immunoSEQ multiplex PCR; the TCRdb copy retains only in-frame clones and omits some. The data contain some 110,000 clones, around 80% of them singletons. The germline V and J ends were trimmed by 4 bases and 7 bases, with 16 bases remaining between them. CDR3 length: 14 residues. Looked up from germline, CDR1 is MNHGY and CDR2 is SAAAGT. The receptor comes from a man aged 45 to 65 with acute or convalescent COVID-19. V is TRBV6-8 and J is TRBJ1-2; TRBD1 is a possible D gene (5 bases). The sequenced sample was peripheral blood. The CDR3 here is CASSWDQAGPGYTF. The CDR3 DNA reads TGTGCCAGCAGTTGGGACCAGGCGGGGCCTGGCTACACCTTC.